This TCR beta chain came from a study of vaccination and CD4 T cells after COVID-19. For the study at large: Post-COVID draws followed diagnosis by a median about 100 days (range 35 to 161). Treatment of control cultures consisted of a CEFX pool, an HIV-1 Nef pool, or no peptide. The authors exposed cells to overlapping spike peptides derived from SARS-CoV-2, HCoV-NL63, HCoV-OC43 and HCoV-229E.

Researchers used the Oncomine TCR Beta short-read assay to sequence DNA from cultured CD4+ T cells. In TCRdb, the PCR reads were re-called with MiXCR into one record per CDR3 protein. This sample has over 2,000 distinct CDR3 sequences; roughly 26% occur once, and the top ten carry about 56%. Of note for this clonotype: Its cognate antigen is unknown.

Treatment defined: roughly 10-day PBMC culture with coronavirus spike peptide pools or control peptides (ViraFEST assay). Expansion of antigen-specific T cells with peptide pools by ViraFEST preceded sequencing of TCRs. This specimen was CD4+ T cells from blood, cultured in vitro, taken after SARS-CoV-2 vaccination. The origin of this receptor is a human donor who had recovered from COVID-19.

DNA of the CDR3: TGTGCCAGCAGTCCGGGACTAGCAGATACGCAGTATTTT. This encodes CASSPGLADTQYF. The rearrangement uses TRBV6-4 and TRBJ2-3; 8 positions match TRBD2. Germline values: CDR1 MRHNA, CDR2 SNTAGT. The CDR3 totals 13 residues. V gave up 5 bases and J gave up 4 bases; unmatched junction bases: 2.